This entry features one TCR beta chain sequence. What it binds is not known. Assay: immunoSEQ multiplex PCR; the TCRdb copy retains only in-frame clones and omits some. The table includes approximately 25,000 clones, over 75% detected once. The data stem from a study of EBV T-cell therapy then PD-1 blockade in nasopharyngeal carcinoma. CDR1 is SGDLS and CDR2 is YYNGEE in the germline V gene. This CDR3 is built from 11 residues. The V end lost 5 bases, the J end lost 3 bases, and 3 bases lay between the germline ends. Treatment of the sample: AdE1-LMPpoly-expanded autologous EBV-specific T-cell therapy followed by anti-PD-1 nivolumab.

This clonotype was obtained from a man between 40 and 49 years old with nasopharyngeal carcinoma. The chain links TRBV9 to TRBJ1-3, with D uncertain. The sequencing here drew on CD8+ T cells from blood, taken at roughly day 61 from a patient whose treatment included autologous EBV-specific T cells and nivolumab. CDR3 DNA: TGTGCCAGCAGGAATGGAAACACCATATATTTT. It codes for CASRNGNTIYF.